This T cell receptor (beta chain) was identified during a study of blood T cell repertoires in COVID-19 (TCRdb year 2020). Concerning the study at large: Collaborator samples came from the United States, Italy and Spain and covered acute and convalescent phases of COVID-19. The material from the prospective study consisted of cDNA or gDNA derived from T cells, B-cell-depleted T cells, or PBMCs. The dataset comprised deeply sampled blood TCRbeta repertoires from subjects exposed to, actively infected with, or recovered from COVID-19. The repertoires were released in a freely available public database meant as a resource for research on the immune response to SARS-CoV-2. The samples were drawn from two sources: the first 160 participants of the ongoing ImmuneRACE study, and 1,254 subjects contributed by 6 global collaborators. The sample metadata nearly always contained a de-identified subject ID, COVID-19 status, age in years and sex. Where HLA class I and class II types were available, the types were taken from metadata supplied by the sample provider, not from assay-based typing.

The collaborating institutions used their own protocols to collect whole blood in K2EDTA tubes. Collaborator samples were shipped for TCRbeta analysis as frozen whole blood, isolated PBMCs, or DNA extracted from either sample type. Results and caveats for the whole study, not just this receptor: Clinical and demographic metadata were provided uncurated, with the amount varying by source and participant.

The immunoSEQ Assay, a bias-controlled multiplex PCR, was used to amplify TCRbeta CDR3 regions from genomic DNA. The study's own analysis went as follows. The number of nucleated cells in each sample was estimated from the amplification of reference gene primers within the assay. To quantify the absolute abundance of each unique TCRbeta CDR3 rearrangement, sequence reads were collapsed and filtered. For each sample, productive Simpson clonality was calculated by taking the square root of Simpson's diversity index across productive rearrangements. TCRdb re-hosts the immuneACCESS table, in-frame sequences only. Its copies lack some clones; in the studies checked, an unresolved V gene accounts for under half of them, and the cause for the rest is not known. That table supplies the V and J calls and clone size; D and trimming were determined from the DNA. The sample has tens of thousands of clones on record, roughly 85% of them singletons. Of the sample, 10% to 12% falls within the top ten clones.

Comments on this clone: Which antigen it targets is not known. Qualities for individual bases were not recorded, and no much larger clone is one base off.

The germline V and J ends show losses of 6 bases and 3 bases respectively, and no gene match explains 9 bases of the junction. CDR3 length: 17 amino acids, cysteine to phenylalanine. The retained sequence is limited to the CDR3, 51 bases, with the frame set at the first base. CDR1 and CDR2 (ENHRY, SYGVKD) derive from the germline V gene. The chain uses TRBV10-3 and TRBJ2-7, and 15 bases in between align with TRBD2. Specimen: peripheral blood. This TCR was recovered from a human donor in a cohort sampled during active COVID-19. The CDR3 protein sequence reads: CAISQGLAGGLDYEQYF. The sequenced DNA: TGTGCCATCAGCCAGGGACTAGCGGGAGGATTAGACTACGAGCAGTACTTC.